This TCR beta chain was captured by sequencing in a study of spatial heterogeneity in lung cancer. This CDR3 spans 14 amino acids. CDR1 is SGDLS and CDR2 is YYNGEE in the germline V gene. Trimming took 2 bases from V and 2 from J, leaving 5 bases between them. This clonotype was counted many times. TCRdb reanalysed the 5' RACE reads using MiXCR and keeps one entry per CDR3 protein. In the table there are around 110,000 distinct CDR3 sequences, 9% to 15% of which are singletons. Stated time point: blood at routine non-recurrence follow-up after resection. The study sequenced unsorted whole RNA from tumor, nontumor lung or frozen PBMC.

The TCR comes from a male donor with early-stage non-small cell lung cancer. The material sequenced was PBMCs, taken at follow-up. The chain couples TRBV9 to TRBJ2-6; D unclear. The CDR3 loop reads CASSVMTGANVLTF. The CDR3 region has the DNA TGTGCCAGCAGCGTGATGACTGGGGCCAACGTCCTGACTTTC.